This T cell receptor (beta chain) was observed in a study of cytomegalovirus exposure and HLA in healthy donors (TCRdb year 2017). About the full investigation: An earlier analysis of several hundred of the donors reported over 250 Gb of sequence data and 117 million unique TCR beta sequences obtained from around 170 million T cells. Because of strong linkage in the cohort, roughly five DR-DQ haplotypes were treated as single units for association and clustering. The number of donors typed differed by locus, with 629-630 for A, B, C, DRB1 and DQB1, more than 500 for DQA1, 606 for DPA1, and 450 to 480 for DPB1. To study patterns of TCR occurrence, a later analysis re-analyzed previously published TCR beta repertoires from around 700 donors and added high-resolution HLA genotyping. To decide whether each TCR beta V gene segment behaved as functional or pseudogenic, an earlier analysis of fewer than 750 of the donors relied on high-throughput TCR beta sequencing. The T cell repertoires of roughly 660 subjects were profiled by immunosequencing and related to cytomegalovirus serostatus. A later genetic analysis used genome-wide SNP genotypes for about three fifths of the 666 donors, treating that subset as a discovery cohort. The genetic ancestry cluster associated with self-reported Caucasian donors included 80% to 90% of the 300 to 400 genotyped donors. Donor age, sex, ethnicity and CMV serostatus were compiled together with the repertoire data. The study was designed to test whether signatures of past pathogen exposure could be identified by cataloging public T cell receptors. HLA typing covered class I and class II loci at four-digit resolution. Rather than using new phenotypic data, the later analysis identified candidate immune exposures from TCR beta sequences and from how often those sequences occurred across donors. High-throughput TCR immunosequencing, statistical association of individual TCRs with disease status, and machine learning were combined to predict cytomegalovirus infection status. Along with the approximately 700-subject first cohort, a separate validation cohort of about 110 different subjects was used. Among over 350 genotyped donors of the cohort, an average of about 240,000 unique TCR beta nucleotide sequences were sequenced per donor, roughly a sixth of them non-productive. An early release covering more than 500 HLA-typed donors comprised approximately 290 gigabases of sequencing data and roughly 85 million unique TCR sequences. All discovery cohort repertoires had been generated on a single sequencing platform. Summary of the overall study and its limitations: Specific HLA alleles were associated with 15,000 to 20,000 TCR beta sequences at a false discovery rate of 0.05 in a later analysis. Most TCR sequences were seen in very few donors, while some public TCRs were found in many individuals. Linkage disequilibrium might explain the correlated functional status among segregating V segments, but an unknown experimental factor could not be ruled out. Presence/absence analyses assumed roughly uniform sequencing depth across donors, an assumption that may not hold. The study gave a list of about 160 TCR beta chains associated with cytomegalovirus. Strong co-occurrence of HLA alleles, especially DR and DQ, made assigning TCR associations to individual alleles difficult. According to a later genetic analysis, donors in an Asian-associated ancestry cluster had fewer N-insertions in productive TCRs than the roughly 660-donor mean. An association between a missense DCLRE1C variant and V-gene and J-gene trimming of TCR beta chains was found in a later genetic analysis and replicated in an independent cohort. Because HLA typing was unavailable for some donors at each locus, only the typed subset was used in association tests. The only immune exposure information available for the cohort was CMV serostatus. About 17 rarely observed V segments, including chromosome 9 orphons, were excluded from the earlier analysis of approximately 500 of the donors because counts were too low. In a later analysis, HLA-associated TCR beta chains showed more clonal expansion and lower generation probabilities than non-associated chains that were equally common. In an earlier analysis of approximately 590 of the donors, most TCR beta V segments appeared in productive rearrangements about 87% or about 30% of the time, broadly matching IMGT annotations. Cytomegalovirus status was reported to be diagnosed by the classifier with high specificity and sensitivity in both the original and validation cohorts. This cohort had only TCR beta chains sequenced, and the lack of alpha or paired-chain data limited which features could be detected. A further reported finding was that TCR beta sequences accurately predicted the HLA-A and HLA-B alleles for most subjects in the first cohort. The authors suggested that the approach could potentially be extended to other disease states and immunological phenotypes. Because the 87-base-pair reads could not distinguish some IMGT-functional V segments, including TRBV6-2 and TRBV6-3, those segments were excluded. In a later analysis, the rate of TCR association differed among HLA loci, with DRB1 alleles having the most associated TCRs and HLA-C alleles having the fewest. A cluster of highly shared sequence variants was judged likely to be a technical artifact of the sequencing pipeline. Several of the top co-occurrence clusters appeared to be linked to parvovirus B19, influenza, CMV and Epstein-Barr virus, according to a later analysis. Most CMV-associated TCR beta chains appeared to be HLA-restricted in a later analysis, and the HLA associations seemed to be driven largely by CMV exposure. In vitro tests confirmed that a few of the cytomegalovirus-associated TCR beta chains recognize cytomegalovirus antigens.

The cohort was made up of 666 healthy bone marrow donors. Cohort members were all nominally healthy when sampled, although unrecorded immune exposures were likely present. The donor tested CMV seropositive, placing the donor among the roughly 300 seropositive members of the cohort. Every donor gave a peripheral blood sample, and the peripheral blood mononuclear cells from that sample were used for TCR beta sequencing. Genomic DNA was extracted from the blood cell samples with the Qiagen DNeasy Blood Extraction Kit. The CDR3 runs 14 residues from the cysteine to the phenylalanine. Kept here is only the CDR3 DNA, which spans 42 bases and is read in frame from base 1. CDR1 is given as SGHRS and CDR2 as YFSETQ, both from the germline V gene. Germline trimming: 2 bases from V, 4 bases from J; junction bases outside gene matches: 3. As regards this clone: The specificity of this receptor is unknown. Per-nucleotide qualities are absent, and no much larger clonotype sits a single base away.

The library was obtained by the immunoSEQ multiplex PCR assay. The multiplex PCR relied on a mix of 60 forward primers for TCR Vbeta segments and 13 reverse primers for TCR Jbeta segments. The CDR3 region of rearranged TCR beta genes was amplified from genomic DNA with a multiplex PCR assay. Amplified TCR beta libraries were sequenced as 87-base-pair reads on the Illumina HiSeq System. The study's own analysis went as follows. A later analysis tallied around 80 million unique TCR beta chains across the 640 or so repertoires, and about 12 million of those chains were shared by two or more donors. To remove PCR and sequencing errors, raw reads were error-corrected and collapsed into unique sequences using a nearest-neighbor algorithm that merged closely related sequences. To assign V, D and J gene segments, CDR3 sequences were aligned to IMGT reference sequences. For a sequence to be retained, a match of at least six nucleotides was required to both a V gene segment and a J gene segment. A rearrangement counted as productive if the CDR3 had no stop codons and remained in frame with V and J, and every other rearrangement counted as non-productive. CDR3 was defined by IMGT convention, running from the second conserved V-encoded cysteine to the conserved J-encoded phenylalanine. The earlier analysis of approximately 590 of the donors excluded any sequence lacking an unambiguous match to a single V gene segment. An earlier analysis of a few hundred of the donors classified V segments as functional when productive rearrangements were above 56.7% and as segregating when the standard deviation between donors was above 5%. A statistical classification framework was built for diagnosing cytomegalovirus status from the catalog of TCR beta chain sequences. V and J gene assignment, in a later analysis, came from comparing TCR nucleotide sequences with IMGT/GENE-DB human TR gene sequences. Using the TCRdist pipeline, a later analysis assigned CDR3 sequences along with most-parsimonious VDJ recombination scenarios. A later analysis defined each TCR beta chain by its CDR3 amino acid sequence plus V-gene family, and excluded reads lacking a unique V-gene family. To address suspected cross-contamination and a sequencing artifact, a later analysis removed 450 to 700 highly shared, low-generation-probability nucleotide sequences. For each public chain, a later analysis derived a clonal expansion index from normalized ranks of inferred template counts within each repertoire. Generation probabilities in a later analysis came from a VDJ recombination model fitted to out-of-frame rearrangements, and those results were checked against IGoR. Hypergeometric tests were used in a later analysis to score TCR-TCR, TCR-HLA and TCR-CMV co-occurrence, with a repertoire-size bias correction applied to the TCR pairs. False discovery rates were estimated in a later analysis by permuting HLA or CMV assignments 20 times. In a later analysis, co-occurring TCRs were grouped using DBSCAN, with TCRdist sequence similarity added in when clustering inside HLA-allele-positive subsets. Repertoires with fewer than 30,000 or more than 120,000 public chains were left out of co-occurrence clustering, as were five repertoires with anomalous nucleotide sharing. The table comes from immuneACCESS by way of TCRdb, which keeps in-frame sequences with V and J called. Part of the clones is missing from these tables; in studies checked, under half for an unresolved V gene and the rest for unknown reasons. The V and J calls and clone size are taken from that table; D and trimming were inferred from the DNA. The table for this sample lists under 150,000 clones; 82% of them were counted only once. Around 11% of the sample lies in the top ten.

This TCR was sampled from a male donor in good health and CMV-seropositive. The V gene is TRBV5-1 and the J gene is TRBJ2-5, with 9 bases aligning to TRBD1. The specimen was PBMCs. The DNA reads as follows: TGCGCCAGCAGCTTACCGGGACAGGGAGAGACCCAGTACTTC. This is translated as CASSLPGQGETQYF.